The 2 T cell receptor beta chains in this list originate from one sample, sequenced in a study of identical twins. One entry per CDR3 protein, called by TCRdb with MiXCR from the 5' RACE reads. The sample yields about 250,000 distinct CDR3 sequences, around 7.6% seen once. This same sample was also taken into another study, of yellow fever vaccine responses in identical twins.

The sequencing sample was made of CD8+ T cells sorted from blood. The source of these receptors is a woman in her late teens or twenties in good health.

This clonotype turned up a few times. This chain links TRBV27 with TRBJ1-1, with 9 nucleotides matching TRBD1. V lost 5 bases to trimming and J lost 0 bases; unmatched junction nucleotides: 7. The CDR3 loop spans 16 amino acids. The germline gives CDR1 MNHEY, CDR2 SMNVEV (reference sequence). The CDR3 sequence is CASSPGTGKMNTEAFF. Here the CDR3 DNA reads TGTGCCAGCAGTCCCGGGACAGGGAAAATGAACACTGAAGCTTTCTTT.

V and J are TRBV12-3 or TRBV12-4 and TRBJ1-1; D remains unclear. This CDR3 contains 14 residues. Trimming took 3 bases from V and 4 from J, leaving 12 bases between them. The CDR3 DNA is TGTGCCAGCAGTTTGACACTTTGGGGCACTGAAGCTTTCTTT. As protein: CASSLTLWGTEAFF.